The source of this TCR beta chain is a study of cytomegalovirus exposure and HLA in healthy donors. Points from the study as a whole: Most TCR sequences were uncommon, yet certain public TCRs appeared in many donors. The study labeled 150 to 200 TCR beta chains cytomegalovirus-associated.

With regard to this clone: What it binds is unknown.

The CDR3 covers 14 residues. Per germline, CDR1 SGHTA and CDR2 FQGNSA. V dropped 1 base and J dropped 2 bases, with 8 bases sitting between them. Only in-frame clones appear in the TCRdb table, and some are missing; sequencing was by immunoSEQ multiplex PCR. The table records about 250,000 clones, roughly nine tenths of them present only once. The V gene is TRBV7-2, the J gene TRBJ1-2; D is unclear. The sequencing sample was made of PBMCs. The receptor comes from a man aged 18-30 years in good health and CMV-seropositive. CDR3 residues: CASSLGGTNYGYTF. In nucleotides, the CDR3 is TGTGCCAGCAGCTTAGGAGGCACGAACTATGGCTACACCTTC.